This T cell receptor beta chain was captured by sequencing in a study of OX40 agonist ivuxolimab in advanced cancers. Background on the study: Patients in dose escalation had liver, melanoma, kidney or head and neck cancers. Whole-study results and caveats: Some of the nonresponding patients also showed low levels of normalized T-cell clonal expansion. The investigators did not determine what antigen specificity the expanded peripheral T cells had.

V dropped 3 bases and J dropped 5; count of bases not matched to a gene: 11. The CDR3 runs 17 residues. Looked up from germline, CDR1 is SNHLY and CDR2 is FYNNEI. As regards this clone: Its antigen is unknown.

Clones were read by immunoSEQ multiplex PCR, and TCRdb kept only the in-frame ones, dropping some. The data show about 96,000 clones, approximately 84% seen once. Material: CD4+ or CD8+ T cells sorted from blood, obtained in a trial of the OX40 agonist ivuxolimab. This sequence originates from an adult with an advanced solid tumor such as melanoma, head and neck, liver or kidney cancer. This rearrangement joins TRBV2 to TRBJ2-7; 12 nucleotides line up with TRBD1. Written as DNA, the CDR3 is TGTGCCAGCAGTGACGTAGCCGGGACAGGGGGCTACCACGAGCAGTACTTC. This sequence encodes CASSDVAGTGGYHEQYF.